This TCR beta chain was identified during a study of T cell repertoires in ileal Crohn's disease. Libraries were prepared by immunoSEQ multiplex PCR; TCRdb keeps only in-frame clonotypes and omits some of them. Among approximately 12,000 clones listed, roughly four fifths were seen once. In regard to this clone: Antigen: not known.

The CDR3 loop spans 12 amino acids. V lost 3 bases and J lost 5, with 7 bases in between. The germline V gene has CDR1 SGHTA and CDR2 FQGNSA. Study results and caveats: Sorted CD8 T cells held more high-frequency clones than CD4.

V gene TRBV7-2 combines with J gene TRBJ1-2, with a weak D call TRBD1 (5 bases). This clonotype was obtained from an adult with Crohn's disease. Specimen: ileal tissue. This CDR3 is CASSLEGYGYTF. The CDR3 bases are TGTGCCAGCAGCTTGGAGGGGTATGGCTACACCTTC.